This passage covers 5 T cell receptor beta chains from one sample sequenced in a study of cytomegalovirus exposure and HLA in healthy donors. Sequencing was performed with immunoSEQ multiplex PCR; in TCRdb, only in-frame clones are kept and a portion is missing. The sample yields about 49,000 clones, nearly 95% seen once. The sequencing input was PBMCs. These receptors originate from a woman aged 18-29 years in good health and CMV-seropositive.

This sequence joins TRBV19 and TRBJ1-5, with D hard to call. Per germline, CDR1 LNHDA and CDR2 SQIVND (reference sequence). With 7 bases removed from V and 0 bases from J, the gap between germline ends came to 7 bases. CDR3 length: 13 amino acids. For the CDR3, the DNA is TGTGCCAGTACTCGGGATAGCAATCAGCCCCAGCATTTT. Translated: CASTRDSNQPQHF.

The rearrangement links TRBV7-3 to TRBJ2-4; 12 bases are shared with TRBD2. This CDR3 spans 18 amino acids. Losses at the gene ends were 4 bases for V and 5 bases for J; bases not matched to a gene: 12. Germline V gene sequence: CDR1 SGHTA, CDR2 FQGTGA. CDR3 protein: CASSSSGLAGGGENIQYF. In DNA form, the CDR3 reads TGTGCCAGCAGCTCCTCGGGTCTAGCGGGAGGGGGAGAAAACATTCAGTACTTC.

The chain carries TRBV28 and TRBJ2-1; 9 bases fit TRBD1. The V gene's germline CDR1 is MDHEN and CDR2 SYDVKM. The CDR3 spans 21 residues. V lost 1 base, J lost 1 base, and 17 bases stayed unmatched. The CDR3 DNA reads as TGTGCCAGCAGTTTATCCCCATTGGGACAGGGCGTTAAGGGGTCCTACAATGAGCAGTTCTTC. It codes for CASSLSPLGQGVKGSYNEQFF.

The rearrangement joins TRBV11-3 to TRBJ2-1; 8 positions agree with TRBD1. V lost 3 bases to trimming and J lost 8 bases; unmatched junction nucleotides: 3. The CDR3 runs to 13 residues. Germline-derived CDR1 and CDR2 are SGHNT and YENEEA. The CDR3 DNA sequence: TGTGCCAGCAGCTTGGACAGGGTCGATGAGCAGTTCTTC. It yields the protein CASSLDRVDEQFF.

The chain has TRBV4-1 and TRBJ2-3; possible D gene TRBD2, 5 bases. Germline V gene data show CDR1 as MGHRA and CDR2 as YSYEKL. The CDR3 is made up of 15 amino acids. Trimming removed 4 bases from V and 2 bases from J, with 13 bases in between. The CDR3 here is CASSPGGSFTDTQYF. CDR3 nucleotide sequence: TGCGCCAGCAGCCCAGGCGGGTCTTTCACAGATACGCAGTATTTT.